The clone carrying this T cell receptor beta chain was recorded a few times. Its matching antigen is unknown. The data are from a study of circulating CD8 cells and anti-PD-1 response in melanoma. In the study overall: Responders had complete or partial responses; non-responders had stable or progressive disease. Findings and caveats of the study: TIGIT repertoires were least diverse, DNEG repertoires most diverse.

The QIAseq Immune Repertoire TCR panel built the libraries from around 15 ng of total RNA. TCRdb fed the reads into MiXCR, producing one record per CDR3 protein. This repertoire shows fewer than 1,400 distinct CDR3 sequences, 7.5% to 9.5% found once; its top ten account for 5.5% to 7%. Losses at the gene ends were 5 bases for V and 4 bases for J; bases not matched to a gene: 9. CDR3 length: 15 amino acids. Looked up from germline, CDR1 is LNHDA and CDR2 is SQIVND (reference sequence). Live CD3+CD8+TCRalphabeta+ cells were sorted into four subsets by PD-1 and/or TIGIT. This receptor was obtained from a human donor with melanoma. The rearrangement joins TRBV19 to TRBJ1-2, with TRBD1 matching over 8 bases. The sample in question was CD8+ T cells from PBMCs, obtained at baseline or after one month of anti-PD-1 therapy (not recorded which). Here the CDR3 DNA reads TGTGCCAGTAGTGTCCCTCCGGGACAGGTCTATGGCTACACCTTC. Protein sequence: CASSVPPGQVYGYTF. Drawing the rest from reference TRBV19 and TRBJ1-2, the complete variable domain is DGGITQSPKYLFRKEGQNVTLSCEQNLNHDAMYWYRQDPGQGLRLIYYSQIVNDFQKGDIAEGYSVSREKKESFPLTVTSAQKNPTAFYLCASSVPPGQVYGYTFGSGTRLTVV.